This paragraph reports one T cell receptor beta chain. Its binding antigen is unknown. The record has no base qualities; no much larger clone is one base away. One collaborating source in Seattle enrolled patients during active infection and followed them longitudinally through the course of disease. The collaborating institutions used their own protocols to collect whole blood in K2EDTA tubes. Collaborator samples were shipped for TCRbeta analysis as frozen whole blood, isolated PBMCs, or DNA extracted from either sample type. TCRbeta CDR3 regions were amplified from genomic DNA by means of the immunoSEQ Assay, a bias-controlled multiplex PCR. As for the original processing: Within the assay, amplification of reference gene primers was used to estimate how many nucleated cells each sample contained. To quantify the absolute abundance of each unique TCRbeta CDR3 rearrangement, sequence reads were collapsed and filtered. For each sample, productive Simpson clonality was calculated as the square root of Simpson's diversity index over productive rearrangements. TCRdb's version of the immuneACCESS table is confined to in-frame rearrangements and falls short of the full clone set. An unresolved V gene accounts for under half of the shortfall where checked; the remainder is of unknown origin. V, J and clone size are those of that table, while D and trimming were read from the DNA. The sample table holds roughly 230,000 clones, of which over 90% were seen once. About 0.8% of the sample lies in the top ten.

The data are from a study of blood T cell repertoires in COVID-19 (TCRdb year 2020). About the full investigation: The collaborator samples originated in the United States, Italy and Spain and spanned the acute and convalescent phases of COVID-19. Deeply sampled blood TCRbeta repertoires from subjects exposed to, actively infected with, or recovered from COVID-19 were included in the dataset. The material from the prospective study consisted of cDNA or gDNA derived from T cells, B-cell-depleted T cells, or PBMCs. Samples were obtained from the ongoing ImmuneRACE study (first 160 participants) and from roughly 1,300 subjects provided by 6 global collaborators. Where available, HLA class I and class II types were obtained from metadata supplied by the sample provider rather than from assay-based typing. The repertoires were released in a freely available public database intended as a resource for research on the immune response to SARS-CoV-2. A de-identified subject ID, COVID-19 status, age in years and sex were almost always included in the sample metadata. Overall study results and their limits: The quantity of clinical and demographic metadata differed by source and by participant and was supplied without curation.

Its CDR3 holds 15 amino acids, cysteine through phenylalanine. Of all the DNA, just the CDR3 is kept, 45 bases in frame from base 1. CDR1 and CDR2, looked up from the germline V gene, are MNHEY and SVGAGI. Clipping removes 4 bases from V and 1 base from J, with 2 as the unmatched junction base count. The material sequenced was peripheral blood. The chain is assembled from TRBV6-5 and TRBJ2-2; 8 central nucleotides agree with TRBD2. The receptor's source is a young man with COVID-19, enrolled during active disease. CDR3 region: CASSWTSRNTGELFF. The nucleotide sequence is TGTGCCAGCAGTTGGACTAGCAGGAACACCGGGGAGCTGTTTTTT.